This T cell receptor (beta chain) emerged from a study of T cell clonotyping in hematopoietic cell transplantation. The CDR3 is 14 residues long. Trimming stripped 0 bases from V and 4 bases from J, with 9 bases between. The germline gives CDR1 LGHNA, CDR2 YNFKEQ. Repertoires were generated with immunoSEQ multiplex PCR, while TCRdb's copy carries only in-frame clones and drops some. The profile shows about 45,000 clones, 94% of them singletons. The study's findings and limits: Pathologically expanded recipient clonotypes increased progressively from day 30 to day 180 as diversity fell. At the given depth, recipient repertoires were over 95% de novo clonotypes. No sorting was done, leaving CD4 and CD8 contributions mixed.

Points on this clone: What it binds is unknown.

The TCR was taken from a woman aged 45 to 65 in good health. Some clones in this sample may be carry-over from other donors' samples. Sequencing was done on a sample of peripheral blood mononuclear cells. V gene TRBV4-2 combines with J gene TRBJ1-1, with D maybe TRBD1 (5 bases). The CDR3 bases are TGTGCCAGCAGCCAAGATTTGAGGGGCACTGAAGCTTTCTTT. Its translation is CASSQDLRGTEAFF.